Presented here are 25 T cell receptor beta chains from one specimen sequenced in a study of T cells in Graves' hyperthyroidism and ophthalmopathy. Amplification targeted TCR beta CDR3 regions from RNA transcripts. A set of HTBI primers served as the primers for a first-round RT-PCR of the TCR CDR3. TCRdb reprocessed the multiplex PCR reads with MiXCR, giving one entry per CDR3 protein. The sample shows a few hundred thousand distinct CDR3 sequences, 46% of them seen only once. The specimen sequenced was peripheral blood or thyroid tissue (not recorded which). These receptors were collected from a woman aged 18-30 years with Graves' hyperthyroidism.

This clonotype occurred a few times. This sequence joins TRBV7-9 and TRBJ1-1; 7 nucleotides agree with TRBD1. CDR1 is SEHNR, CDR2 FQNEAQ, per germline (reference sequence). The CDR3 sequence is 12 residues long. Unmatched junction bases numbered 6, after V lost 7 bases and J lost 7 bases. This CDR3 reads CASTIRDSEAFF. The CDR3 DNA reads TGTGCCAGCACCATCCGGGACAGTGAAGCTTTCTTT. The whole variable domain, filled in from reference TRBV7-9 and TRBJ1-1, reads DTGVSQNPRHKITKRGQNVTFRCDPISEHNRLYWYRQTLGQGPEFLTYFQNEAQLEKSRLLSDRFSAERPKGSFSTLEIQRTEQGDSAMYLCASTIRDSEAFFGQGTRLTVV.

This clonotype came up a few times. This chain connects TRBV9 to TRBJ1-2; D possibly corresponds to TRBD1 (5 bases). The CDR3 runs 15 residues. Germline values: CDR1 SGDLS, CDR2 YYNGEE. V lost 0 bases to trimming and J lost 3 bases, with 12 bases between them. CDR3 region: CASSVEVGLDYGYTF. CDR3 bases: TGTGCCAGCAGCGTAGAGGTGGGGCTCGACTATGGCTACACCTTC.

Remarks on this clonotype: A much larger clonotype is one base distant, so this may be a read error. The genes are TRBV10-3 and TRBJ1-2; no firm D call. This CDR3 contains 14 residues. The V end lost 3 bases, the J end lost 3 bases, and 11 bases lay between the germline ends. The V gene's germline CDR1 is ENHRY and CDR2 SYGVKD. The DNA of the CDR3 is TGTGCCATCAGTGAATTAAGCGGGGACTATGGCTACACCTTC. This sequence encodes CAISELSGDYGYTF.

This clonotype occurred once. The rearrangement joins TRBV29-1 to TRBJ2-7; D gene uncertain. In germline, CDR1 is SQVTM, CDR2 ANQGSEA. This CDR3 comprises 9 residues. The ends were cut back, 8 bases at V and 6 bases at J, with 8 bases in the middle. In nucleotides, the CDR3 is TGCAGCTTGGCAAGCGAGCAGTACTTC. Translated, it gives CSLASEQYF.

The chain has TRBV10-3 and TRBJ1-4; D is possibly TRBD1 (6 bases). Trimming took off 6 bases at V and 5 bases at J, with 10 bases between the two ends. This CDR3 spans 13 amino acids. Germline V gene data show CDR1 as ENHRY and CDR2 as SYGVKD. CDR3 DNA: TGTGCCATCAGCAAGGACAGAAATGAAAAACTGTTTTTT. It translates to CAISKDRNEKLFF.

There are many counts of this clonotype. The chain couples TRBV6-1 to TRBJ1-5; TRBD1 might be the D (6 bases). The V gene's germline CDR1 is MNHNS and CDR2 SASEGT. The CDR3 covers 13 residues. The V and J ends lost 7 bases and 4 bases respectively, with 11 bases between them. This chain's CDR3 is CASTGQLNQPQHF. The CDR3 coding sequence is TGTGCCAGCACTGGACAGCTGAATCAGCCCCAGCATTTT.

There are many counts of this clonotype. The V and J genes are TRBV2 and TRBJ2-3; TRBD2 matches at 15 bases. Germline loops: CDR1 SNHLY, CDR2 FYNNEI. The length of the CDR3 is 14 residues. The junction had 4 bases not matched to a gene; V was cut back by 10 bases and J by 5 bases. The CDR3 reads CATGTSGRLDTQYF. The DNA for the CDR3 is TGTGCCACAGGGACTAGCGGGAGGTTAGATACGCAGTATTTT. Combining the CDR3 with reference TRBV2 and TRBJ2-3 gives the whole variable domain EPEVTQTPSHQVTQMGQEVILRCVPISNHLYFYWYRQILGQKVEFLVSFYNNEISEKSEIFDDQFSVERPDGSNFTLKIRSTKLEDSAMYFCATGTSGRLDTQYFGPGTRLTVL.

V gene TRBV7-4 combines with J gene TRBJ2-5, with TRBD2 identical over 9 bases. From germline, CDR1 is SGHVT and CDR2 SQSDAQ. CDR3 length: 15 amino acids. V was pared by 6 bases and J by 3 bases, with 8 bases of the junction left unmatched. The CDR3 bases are TGTGCCAGCAGTTATATAGTAGCGGGAGAAGAGACCCAGTACTTC. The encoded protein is CASSYIVAGEETQYF. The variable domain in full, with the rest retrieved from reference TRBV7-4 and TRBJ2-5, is GAGVSQSPRYKVAKRGRDVALRCDSISGHVTLYWYRQTLGQGSEVLTYSQSDAQRDKSGRPSGRFSAERPERSVSTLKIQRTEQGDSAVYLCASSYIVAGEETQYFGPGTRLLVL.

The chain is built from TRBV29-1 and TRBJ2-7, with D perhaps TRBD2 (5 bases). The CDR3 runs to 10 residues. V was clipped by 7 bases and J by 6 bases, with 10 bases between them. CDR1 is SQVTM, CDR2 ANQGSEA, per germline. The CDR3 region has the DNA TGCAGCGGAGGGCCGGGCGAGCAGTACTTC. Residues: CSGGPGEQYF.

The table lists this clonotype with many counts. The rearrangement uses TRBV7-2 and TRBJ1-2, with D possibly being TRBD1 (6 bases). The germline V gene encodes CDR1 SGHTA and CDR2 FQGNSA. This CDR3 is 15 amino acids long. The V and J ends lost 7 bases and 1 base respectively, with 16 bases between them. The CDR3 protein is CASTLGGSYNYGYTF. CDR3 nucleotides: TGTGCCAGCACCTTGGGGGGCAGCTATAACTATGGCTACACCTTC.

CDR3 residues: CASSPLLRGRSQETQYF. As DNA, the CDR3 is TGTGCCAGCAGTCCCCTTCTCAGGGGGCGCTCCCAAGAGACCCAGTACTTC. The chain uses TRBV11-1 and TRBJ2-5, with TRBD1 matching 8 bases. The CDR3 has 17 residues. Germline-derived CDR1 and CDR2 are SGHAT and FQDESV (reference sequence). J lost 1 base, V lost 6 bases, and 13 bases had no gene match.

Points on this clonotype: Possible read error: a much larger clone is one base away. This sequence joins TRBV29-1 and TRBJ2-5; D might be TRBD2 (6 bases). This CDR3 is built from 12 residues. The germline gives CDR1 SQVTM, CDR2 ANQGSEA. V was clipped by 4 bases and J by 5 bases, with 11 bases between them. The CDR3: CSVVEGPETQYF. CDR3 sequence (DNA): TGCAGCGTTGTGGAGGGTCCGGAGACCCAGTACTTC.

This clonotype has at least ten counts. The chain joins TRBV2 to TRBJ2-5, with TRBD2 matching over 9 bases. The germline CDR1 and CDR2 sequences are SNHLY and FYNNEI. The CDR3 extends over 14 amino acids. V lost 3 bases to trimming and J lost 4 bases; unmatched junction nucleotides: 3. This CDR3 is CASSERLAAETQYF. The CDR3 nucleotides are TGTGCCAGCAGTGAGCGACTAGCGGCAGAGACCCAGTACTTC.

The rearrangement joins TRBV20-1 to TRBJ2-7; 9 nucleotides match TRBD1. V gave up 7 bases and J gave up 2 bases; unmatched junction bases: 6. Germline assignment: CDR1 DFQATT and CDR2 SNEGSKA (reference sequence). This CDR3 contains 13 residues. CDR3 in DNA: TGCAGTGTTCGGACAGGGGACGCCTACGAGCAGTACTTC. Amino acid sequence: CSVRTGDAYEQYF.

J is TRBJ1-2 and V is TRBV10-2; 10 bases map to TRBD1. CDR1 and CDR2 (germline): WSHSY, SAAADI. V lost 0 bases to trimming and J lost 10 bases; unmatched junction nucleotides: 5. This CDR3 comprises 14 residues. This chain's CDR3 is CASSESTGGGTYTF. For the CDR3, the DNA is TGCGCCAGCAGTGAGTCGACAGGGGGCGGCACCTACACCTTC.

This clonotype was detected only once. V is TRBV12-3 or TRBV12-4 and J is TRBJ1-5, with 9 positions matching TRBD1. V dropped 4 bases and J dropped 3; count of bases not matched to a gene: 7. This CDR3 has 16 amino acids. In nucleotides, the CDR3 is TGTGCCAGCAGTTCCCGATGGACAGGGGACAATCAGCCCCAGCATTTT. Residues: CASSSRWTGDNQPQHF.

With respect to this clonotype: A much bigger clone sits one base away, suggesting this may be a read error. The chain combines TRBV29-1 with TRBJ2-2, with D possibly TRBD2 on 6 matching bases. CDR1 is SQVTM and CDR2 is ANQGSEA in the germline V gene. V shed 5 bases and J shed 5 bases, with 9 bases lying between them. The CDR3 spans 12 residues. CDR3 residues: CSVCGVTGELFF. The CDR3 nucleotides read TGCAGCGTTTGCGGGGTTACCGGGGAGCTGTTTTTT.

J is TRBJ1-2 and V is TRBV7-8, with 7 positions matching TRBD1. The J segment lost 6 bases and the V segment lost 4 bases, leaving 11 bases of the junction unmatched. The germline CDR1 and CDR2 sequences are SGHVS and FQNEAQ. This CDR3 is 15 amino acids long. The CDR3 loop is CASSYRTGVPNGYTF. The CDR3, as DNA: TGTGCCAGCAGCTACCGGACAGGTGTCCCGAATGGCTACACCTTC. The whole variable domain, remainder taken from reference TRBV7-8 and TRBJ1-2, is GAGVSQSPRYKVAKRGQDVALRCDPISGHVSLFWYQQALGQGPEFLTYFQNEAQLDKSGLPSDRFFAERPEGSVSTLKIQRTQQEDSAVYLCASSYRTGVPNGYTFGSGTRLTVV.

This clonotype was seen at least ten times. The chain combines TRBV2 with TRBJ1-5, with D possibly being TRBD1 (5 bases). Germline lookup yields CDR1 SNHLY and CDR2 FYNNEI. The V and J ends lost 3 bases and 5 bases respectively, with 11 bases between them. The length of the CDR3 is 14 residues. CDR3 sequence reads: CASSEERGDQPQHF. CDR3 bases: TGTGCCAGCAGTGAGGAGAGGGGAGATCAGCCCCAGCATTTT.

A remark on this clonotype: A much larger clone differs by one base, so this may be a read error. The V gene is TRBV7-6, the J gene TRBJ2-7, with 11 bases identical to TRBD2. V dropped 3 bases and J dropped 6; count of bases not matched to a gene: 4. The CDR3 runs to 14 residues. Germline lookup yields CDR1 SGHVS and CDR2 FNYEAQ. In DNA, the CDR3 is TGTGCCAGCAGCTTTGATAGCGGGAGGGGCGAGCAGTACTTC. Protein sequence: CASSFDSGRGEQYF.

The CDR3 DNA follows: TGTGCCAGAACCGGGACAGATGAAAAACTGTTTTTT. Its protein product is CARTGTDEKLFF. The chain employs TRBV25-1 and TRBJ1-4; 7 nucleotides agree with TRBD1. This CDR3 has 12 residues. Trimming took 9 bases from V and 6 from J; bases not matched to a gene: 4. CDR1 and CDR2 from the germline V gene are MGHDK and SYGVNS.

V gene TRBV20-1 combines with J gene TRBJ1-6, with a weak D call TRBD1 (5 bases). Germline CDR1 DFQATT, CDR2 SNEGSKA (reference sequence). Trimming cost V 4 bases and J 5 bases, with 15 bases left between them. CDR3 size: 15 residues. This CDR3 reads CSATPAGLDNSPLHF. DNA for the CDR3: TGCAGTGCTACCCCGGCAGGGCTGGATAATTCACCCCTCCACTTT.

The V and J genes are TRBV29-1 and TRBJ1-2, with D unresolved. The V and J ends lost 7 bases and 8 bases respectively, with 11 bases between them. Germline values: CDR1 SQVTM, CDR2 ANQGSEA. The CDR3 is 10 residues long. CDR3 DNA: TGCAGCGCCTGGGCAGGAGGCTACACCTTC. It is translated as CSAWAGGYTF.

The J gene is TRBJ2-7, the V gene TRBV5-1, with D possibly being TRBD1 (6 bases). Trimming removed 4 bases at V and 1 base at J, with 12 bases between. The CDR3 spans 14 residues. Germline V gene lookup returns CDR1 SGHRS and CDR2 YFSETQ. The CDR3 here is CASSAQGSSYEQYF. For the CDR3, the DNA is TGCGCCAGCAGCGCACAGGGATCTTCCTACGAGCAGTACTTC.

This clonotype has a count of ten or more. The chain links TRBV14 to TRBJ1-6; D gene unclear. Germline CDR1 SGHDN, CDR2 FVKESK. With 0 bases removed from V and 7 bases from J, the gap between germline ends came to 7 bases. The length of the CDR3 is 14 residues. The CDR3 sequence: CASSQDEWNSPLHF. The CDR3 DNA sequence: TGTGCCAGCAGCCAAGATGAGTGGAATTCACCCCTCCACTTT.